This paragraph covers one T cell receptor (beta chain) sequence. Its antigen is still unknown. No much larger clonotype is one base removed from it; base qualities were not supplied. This sample stems from a study of molecular identifiers for immune sequencing clone quantification (dated by TCRdb to 2016 to 2018). Concerning the study at large: In a replicate experiment, RNA from approximately 22,000 or 94,000 naive CD8 T cells was split into five aliquots, four of which were sequenced. CD8 T cells were used in a methods study to benchmark molecular-identifier clustering-based TCR repertoire sequencing (MIDCIRS) and TCR RNA copy counting. Overall results and qualifications from the work: Even against a background of 750,000 to 1,000,000 naive CD8 T cells, spiked-in Jurkat TCR RNA amounting to a single cell's worth was reported to be detectable. The naive libraries included spiked-in Jurkat TCR RNA (roughly 9 copies' worth), and this RNA is not part of the donor repertoire. Highly expanded clone sizes could be underestimated if identical TCR molecules share a barcode. When barcode sub-clustering was not used, chimeric consensus sequences inflated TCR diversity, with chimeras reaching as high as 47%. In CMV-specific effector cells, clones with more than 20 RNA copies contained over 99% of molecules, whereas in naive cells such clones contained under 1% of molecules. Modeling gave about 3.2 recovered TCR RNA copies per cell versus approximately 10 by digital PCR, implying about 30% capture efficiency.

The library relied on PCR. The sample was run on an Illumina HiSeq 4000. Bulk TCR libraries were made following a previously described method, with the TCR primers given in Table S5. The Qiagen AllPrep DNA/RNA kit was used to purify total RNA. Before analysis, reads from multiple sequencing runs of one library were combined. In the authors' own workflow: Only reads with exact TCR constant sequence were kept, trimmed to 150 nt, and grouped by their 12-nt molecular barcodes. Within each barcode group, reads were sub-clustered at a 15% Levenshtein threshold, and quality-weighted consensus sequences were built per RNA molecule. Non-functional sequences were removed, as were lower-count sequences one edit away from another. Based on fitting two negative binomial distributions, any barcode sub-cluster with under 20% of the maximum read count was discarded. TCRdb trimmed public reads at Q25 via fastp, called clones via MiXCR and kept in-frame beta chains. Each CDR3 protein gets just one entry, which takes the most common genes and DNA from the rows behind it. TCRdb, not the authors, supplied the V and J calls. Recorded for this sample are approximately 500,000 distinct CDR3 sequences; about 22% of them occurred a single time. 0.65% to 0.95% of the sample goes to the ten largest clones.

Libraries of naive CD8 T cells were built from anywhere between about 17,000 and 1,000,000 sorted cells, with 10%, 30% or 50% of the purified RNA used. On a BD FACSAria II, naive CD8 T cells were FACS-sorted as CD8+CD4-CCR7+CD45RA+ and collected into RLT Plus buffer. To test detection sensitivity, Jurkat RNA equal to 9 to 10 TCR copies was added to samples of roughly 18,000-1,000,000 naive CD8 T cells. Enrichment of CD8 T cells was done with RosetteSep CD8+ T Cell Enrichment Cocktail plus Ficoll-Paque, and ACK red cell lysis came afterward. In the germline V gene, CDR1 corresponds to SGHRS and CDR2 to YFSETQ. Trimming at the junction amounts to 9 bases on V and 6 bases on J, and the germline ends lie 13 bases apart. The CDR3 starts with the cysteine, ends with the phenylalanine, and has 12 residues. The DNA shown is the 36-base CDR3, in frame from base 1.

The origin of this receptor is a human donor in good health. Some libraries in this study had Jurkat cell RNA spiked in. Sequenced: naive CD8+ T cells from blood, with Jurkat cell RNA spiked in. Interpreted using the paper, the cell subset or site label stands for: FACS-sorted CD8+CD4-CCR7+CD45RA+ naive T cells. The rearranged segments are TRBV5-1 and TRBJ2-1, with the D segment possibly TRBD1 or TRBD2, each aligning over 5 bases. The nucleotides are TGCGCCACTGGGACCGGCGGCAATGAGCAGTTCTTC. It specifies CATGTGGNEQFF.